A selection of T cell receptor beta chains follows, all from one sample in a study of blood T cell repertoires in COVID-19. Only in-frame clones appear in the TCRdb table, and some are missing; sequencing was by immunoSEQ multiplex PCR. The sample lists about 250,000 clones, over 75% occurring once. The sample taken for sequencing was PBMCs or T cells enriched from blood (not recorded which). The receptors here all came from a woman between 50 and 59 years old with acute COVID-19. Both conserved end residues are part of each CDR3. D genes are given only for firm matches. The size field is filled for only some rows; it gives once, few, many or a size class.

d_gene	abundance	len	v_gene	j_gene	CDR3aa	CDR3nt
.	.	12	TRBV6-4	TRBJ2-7	CASSLTPSEQYF	TGTGCCAGCAGCCTTACTCCTTCCGAGCAGTACTTC
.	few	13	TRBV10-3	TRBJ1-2	CAITERVNYGYTF	TGTGCCATCACTGAACGGGTCAACTATGGCTACACCTTC
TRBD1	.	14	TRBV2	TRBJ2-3	CATGQVFSTDTQYF	TGTGCCACCGGACAGGTGTTTAGCACAGATACGCAGTATTTT
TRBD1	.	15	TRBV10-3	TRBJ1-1	CAIRGTAVGYTEAFF	TGTGCCATCAGGGGGACAGCAGTAGGGTACACTGAAGCTTTCTTT
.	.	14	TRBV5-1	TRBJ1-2	CASSSQGTNYGYTF	TGCGCCAGCAGCTCTCAGGGGACTAACTATGGCTACACCTTC
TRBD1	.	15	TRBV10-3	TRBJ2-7	CAITTDGQVAYEQYF	TGTGCCATCACCACGGACGGACAGGTCGCCTACGAGCAGTACTTC
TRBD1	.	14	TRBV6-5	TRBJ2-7	CASGPTGVPYEQYF	TGTGCCAGCGGGCCAACAGGGGTACCCTACGAGCAGTACTTC
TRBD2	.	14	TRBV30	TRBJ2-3	CAWSFSGGTDTQYF	TGTGCCTGGAGCTTTAGCGGGGGGACAGATACGCAGTATTTT
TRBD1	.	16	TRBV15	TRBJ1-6	CATSRVVGTGYSPLHF	TGTGCCACCAGCAGAGTAGTAGGGACAGGGTACTCACCCCTCCACTTT
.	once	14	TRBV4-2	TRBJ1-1	CASSHVVLGPEAFF	TGTGCCAGCAGCCACGTCGTCCTGGGCCCTGAAGCTTTCTTT
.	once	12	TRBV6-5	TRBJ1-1	CASSTGSTEAFF	TGTGCCAGCAGTACAGGGTCCACTGAAGCTTTCTTT
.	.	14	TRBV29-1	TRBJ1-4	CSVGSGGNNEKLFF	TGCAGCGTTGGGAGTGGCGGTAATAATGAAAAACTGTTTTTT
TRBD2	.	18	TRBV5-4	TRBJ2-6	CASSMGTSSGSGANVLTF	TGTGCCAGCAGCATGGGGACTAGCAGTGGTTCTGGGGCCAACGTCCTGACTTTC
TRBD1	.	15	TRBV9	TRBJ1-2	CASSPWTGANYGYTF	TGTGCCAGCAGCCCCTGGACAGGGGCAAACTATGGCTACACCTTC
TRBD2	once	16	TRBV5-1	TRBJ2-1	CASSLAQRGGYNEQFF	TGCGCCAGCAGCTTGGCCCAGCGGGGTGGATACAATGAGCAGTTCTTC
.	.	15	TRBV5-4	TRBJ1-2	CASSLAFGLSYGYTF	TGTGCCAGCAGCTTGGCGTTTGGACTCAGCTATGGCTACACCTTC